This passage covers 18 T cell receptor beta chains from one sample sequenced in a study of blood T cell repertoires in COVID-19 (dated by TCRdb to the early 2020s). Preparation of the library involved the immunoSEQ multiplex PCR assay. As stored in TCRdb, this immuneACCESS dataset retains in-frame rearrangements with V and J assigned. A fraction of the clones does not appear; measured against another copy, unresolved V genes explain less than half of the discrepancy, and the remainder lacks a known reason. For this sample there are 65,000 or so clones; roughly 86% appear just once. In total, the top ten clones hold around 0.91% of the sample. Sequences were obtained from peripheral blood. All receptors derive from a woman aged 70 to 79 with acute or convalescent COVID-19.

In this sample, this clone turned up once. The gene calls are TRBV5-1 and TRBJ1-4; 8 bases are a match to TRBD1. The CDR3 consists of 15 residues. V was clipped by 2 bases and J by 10 bases; unmatched bases: 10. The germline V gene encodes CDR1 SGHRS and CDR2 YFSETQ. CDR3 nucleotide sequence: TGCGCCAGCAGCTTAACTACTGGACAGGGCGCAAAACTGTTTTTT. This codes for CASSLTTGQGAKLFF. The full variable domain, rest sourced from reference TRBV5-1 and TRBJ1-4, is KAGVTQTPRYLIKTRGQQVTLSCSPISGHRSVSWYQQTPGQGLQFLFEYFSETQRNKGNFPGRFSGRQFSNSRSEMNVSTLELGDSALYLCASSLTTGQGAKLFFGSGTQLSVL.

J is TRBJ2-7 and V is TRBV4-1; a possible D gene is TRBD1 (5 bases). The CDR3 totals 16 residues. CDR1 is MGHRA and CDR2 is YSYEKL in the germline V gene. V was trimmed by 0 bases and J by 2 bases, leaving 14 bases between them. CDR3 residues: CASSQDLAGNPYEQYF. Here the CDR3 DNA reads TGCGCCAGCAGCCAAGATCTTGCAGGGAACCCCTACGAGCAGTACTTC.

The rearrangement joins TRBV6-5 to TRBJ1-5; D unresolved. Germline V gene lookup returns CDR1 MNHEY and CDR2 SVGAGI. The CDR3 consists of 14 residues. V lost 0 bases, J lost 10 bases, and 13 bases lay in between. DNA of the CDR3: TGTGCCAGCAGTTACTCGATACAGTTAGAACCCCAGCATTTT. Protein product: CASSYSIQLEPQHF.

The chain carries TRBV6-5 and TRBJ2-6; no reliable D call. The germline V gene has CDR1 MNHEY and CDR2 SVGAGI. This CDR3 comprises 15 residues. Trimming took 6 bases from V and 1 from J, leaving 10 bases between them. In nucleotides, the CDR3 is TGTGCCAGCAGCTATCCCATTTCTGGGGCCAACGTCCTGACTTTC. Encoded protein: CASSYPISGANVLTF.

This clone was observed a few times. The chain links TRBV6-1 to TRBJ2-2, with D possibly being TRBD1 (6 bases). The CDR3 extends over 15 amino acids. In germline, CDR1 is MNHNS, CDR2 SASEGT. With 5 bases removed from V and 6 bases from J, the gap between germline ends came to 16 bases. Here the CDR3 DNA reads TGTGCCAGCAGTAAACTCCAGGGGACCCCCGGGGAGCTGTTTTTT. Its translation: CASSKLQGTPGELFF.

The chain has TRBV6-5 and TRBJ2-7, with TRBD2 as a possible D gene (5 bases). The length of the CDR3 is 16 residues. Germline V gene lookup returns CDR1 MNHEY and CDR2 SVGAGI. The V end was cut by 0 bases, the J end by 4 bases, with 16 bases between. The CDR3 nucleotides read TGTGCCAGCAGTTACTCATCCCGGGAACCGGGATACGAGCAGTACTTC. Protein product: CASSYSSREPGYEQYF.

This clone came up a few times. J is TRBJ1-4 and V is TRBV6-2 or TRBV6-3; D gene ambiguous. The CDR3 consists of 14 residues. Trimming cost V 5 bases and J 8 bases, with 15 bases left between them. The germline gives CDR1 MNHEY, CDR2 SVGEGT. CDR3 sequence (DNA): TGTGCCAGCAGTCGGCAAGGAGTTGCGGAAAAACTGTTTTTT. Translating it yields CASSRQGVAEKLFF.

The J gene is TRBJ1-3, the V gene TRBV10-3; no clear D gene. Deletions cut 4 bases from V and 2 bases from J, with 9 bases between. The CDR3 is 14 amino acids. In germline, CDR1 is ENHRY, CDR2 SYGVKD. The CDR3 sequence: CAISVEGTGNTIYF. The DNA for the CDR3 is TGTGCCATCAGTGTGGAGGGAACTGGAAACACCATATATTTT.

The CDR3 loop is CASRETGDAKNIQYF. CDR3 in DNA: TGTGCCAGTAGGGAAACAGGTGATGCCAAAAACATTCAGTACTTC. The chain carries TRBV19 and TRBJ2-4; possibly TRBD1 for D (5 bases). The germline gives CDR1 LNHDA, CDR2 SQIVND (reference sequence). Trimming stripped 6 bases from V and 1 base from J, with 13 bases between. The CDR3 extends over 15 amino acids. Full variable domain (outside the CDR3, taken from reference TRBV19 and TRBJ2-4): DGGITQSPKYLFRKEGQNVTLSCEQNLNHDAMYWYRQDPGQGLRLIYYSQIVNDFQKGDIAEGYSVSREKKESFPLTVTSAQKNPTAFYLCASRETGDAKNIQYFGAGTRLSVL.

This chain connects TRBV5-1 to TRBJ2-2, with unresolved D. Deletions cut 5 bases from V and 0 bases from J, with 11 bases between. Germline V lookup: CDR1 SGHRS, CDR2 YFSETQ. CDR3 length equals 15 residues. The CDR3 coding sequence is TGCGCCAGCAGACCGGCAGGCACGAACACCGGGGAGCTGTTTTTT. Translating it yields CASRPAGTNTGELFF.

This clone was found a few times. This CDR3 reads CASSRLQGRNSPLHF. The CDR3 region has the DNA TGTGCCAGCAGCAGATTACAGGGAAGAAATTCACCCCTCCACTTT. The chain has TRBV7-9 and TRBJ1-6; D perhaps matches TRBD1 (6 bases). CDR1 SEHNR and CDR2 FQNEAQ come from the germline V gene (reference sequence). Trimming pared 5 bases from V and 7 bases from J, leaving 15 bases between. This CDR3 has 15 residues.

The V gene is TRBV27, the J gene TRBJ2-6; 10 bases line up with TRBD2. The CDR3 has 16 amino acids. Germline trimming cut 4 bases from V and 2 bases from J; bases unmatched to any gene: 2. CDR1 and CDR2 (germline): MNHEY, SMNVEV (reference sequence). For the CDR3, the DNA is TGTGCCAGCAGTTCTAGCGGGAGTACTGGGGCCAACGTCCTGACTTTC. Translation gives CASSSSGSTGANVLTF.

This sequence joins TRBV2 and TRBJ2-7; maybe TRBD2 (5 bases). This CDR3 is built from 13 residues. Trimming left V 6 bases short and J 0 bases short, with 9 bases between. Germline loops: CDR1 SNHLY, CDR2 FYNNEI. The CDR3 DNA is TGTGCCAGCAGAACCGGGGTCTCCTACGAGCAGTACTTC. It codes for CASRTGVSYEQYF.

The chain links TRBV20-1 to TRBJ2-1; 9 nucleotides align to TRBD2. Unmatched junction bases numbered 12, after V lost 3 bases and J lost 6 bases. The CDR3 loop spans 16 amino acids. Germline CDR1 reads DFQATT; CDR2 reads SNEGSKA (reference sequence). The CDR3 nucleotides read TGCAGTGCTAGTTCGAGTCGGGGGACTAGCAGCAATGAGCAGTTCTTC. Its translation is CSASSSRGTSSNEQFF.

Judged by abundance, this clone is medium-sized (0.01 to 0.1%). The rearrangement joins TRBV1 to TRBJ2-1; TRBD2 is taken as the D call from the table, unchecked against the DNA. TRBV1 is deemed a pseudogene. CDR3 length equals 15 residues. The CDR3 DNA reads as TGCACCAGCAGCCGACTAGCGGCCTCCTACAATGAGCAGTTCTTC. Protein: CTSSRLAASYNEQFF.

The chain employs TRBV27 and TRBJ1-1; D gene ambiguous. V was clipped by 8 bases and J by 3 bases, with 13 bases between them. Germline loops: CDR1 MNHEY, CDR2 SMNVEV (reference sequence). This CDR3 contains 13 residues. Written as DNA, the CDR3 is TGTGCCAGCGCTCTTAGGAGGTACACTGAAGCTTTCTTT. It codes for CASALRRYTEAFF.

V gene TRBV11-2 combines with J gene TRBJ2-1; 11 bases line up with TRBD2. J was trimmed by 6 bases and V by 2 bases; bases with no gene match: 6. The CDR3 runs 16 residues. The germline CDR1 and CDR2 sequences are SGHAT and FQNNGV. The CDR3 DNA is TGTGCCAGCAGCTTACTTTCTAGCGGGAGGTTCAATGAGCAGTTCTTC. Translating gives CASSLLSSGRFNEQFF.

The chain couples TRBV18 to TRBJ2-6; TRBD1 is a possible D gene (6 bases). Between the trimmed V and J ends, which lost 3 bases and 0 bases, there was a span of 18 bases. There are 19 residues in the CDR3. Germline lookup yields CDR1 KGHSH and CDR2 LQKENI. The CDR3 DNA sequence: TGTGCCAGCTCACCGTCGACAGGAATTGGTAGCTCTGGGGCCAACGTCCTGACTTTC. This translates into CASSPSTGIGSSGANVLTF.